The following is a TCR beta chain sequence with its context. Its target is not known. This CDR3 is built from 14 residues. Germline CDR1 reads MNHEY; CDR2 reads SMNVEV (reference sequence). V dropped 7 bases and J dropped 5 bases, with 15 bases sitting between them. The study ran the assay at deep level. Profiling relied on immunoSEQ multiplex PCR, and the TCRdb table lists in-frame clones only, not all of them. The table shows nearly 2 million clones, with roughly 94% occurring only once. This sample is part of a study of shared clonotypes between healthy human individuals. Overall study: Each donor had three CD4 naive, three CD4 memory, two CD8 naive and one CD8 memory plate.

CD8 cells classed as naive were CD45RO-negative and positively selected for CCR7, excluding terminally differentiated effector memory CD45RA+ cells. Study findings and constraints: An expected dependence of interdonor clonotype sharing on sequencing depth was noted.

This receptor was obtained from a man aged 18 to 30 in good health. The sample comprised naive CD8+ T cells sorted from blood. This rearrangement joins TRBV27 to TRBJ2-1, with a tentative D call TRBD2 (6 bases). This CDR3 is CASTPVGGNNEQFF. The CDR3 DNA reads TGTGCCAGCACCCCAGTGGGAGGAAACAATGAGCAGTTCTTC.